The 22 T cell receptor beta chains given below trace back to one sample, sequenced in a study of response to subunit inactivated influenza vaccine. TCRdb processed the RT-PCR reads anew with MiXCR; each CDR3 protein has one entry. Among about 800,000 distinct CDR3 sequences listed, roughly 20% were seen once. This specimen was PBMCs from blood, taken around 5 days after vaccination. The receptor source for this set is a man in his fifties who received an inactivated influenza vaccine.

CDR3 in amino acids: CASSQEWGATDTQYF. CDR3 bases: TGCGCCAGCAGCCAAGAATGGGGCGCGACAGATACGCAGTATTTT. This chain connects TRBV4-3 to TRBJ2-3; the D gene is possibly TRBD1 (5 bases). Germline V lookup: CDR1 LGHNA, CDR2 YSLEER. This CDR3 contains 15 residues. V lost 0 bases to trimming and J lost 3 bases, with 10 bases between them.

The rearrangement uses TRBV12-3 or TRBV12-4 and TRBJ1-3; possible D gene TRBD1, 5 bases. This CDR3 region has 17 residues. V shed 4 bases and J shed 3 bases, with 19 bases lying between them. CDR3 coding DNA: TGTGCCAGCAGTTCTACGGAGGGGTTTTTGGTTGGAAACACCATATATTTT. Translation gives CASSSTEGFLVGNTIYF.

This clonotype turned up a few times. V gene TRBV7-9 combines with J gene TRBJ2-1, with 8 positions matching TRBD2. The CDR3 contains 16 residues. Germline loops: CDR1 SEHNR, CDR2 FQNEAQ (reference sequence). After removal of 0 bases from V and 4 bases from J, the junction contained 5 bases not matched to a gene. The CDR3 spells CASSLAAAGAYNEQFF. The DNA for the CDR3 is TGTGCCAGCAGCTTAGCGGCAGCGGGGGCTTACAATGAGCAGTTCTTC.

The sample holds a few counts of this clonotype. The V and J genes are TRBV20-1 and TRBJ2-3; 9 bases align to TRBD2. Per the germline V gene, CDR1 is DFQATT and CDR2 is SNEGSKA (reference sequence). V lost 0 bases, J lost 5 bases, and 9 bases stayed unmatched. The CDR3 length is 16 residues. CDR3 region: CSARDLAGGPVDTQYF. The DNA of the CDR3 is TGCAGTGCTAGAGATTTGGCGGGGGGGCCAGTAGATACGCAGTATTTT.

V and J are TRBV6-1 and TRBJ1-1; D is unresolved. V was trimmed by 5 bases and J by 3 bases, leaving 16 bases between them. This CDR3 contains 15 residues. The germline CDR1 and CDR2 sequences are MNHNS and SASEGT. Written as DNA, the CDR3 is TGTGCCAGCAGTACAATCGGTGCAGGCGACACTGAAGCTTTCTTT. As protein: CASSTIGAGDTEAFF.

This clonotype was seen only a few times. V gene TRBV20-1 combines with J gene TRBJ2-2; the D call may be TRBD1 or TRBD2 (6 bases each). V was shortened by 6 bases and J by 4 bases, with 15 bases between the two germline ends. Germline V gene sequence: CDR1 DFQATT, CDR2 SNEGSKA (reference sequence). The CDR3 spans 14 residues. CDR3 nucleotides: TGCAGTGCCGCGGGACAAACTATCACCGGGGAGCTGTTTTTT. Encoded protein: CSAAGQTITGELFF.

In this sample, this clonotype turned up a few times. This sequence joins TRBV6-1 and TRBJ1-3; no firm D call. Germline V gives CDR1 MNHNS, CDR2 SASEGT. This CDR3 is 13 amino acids long. With 7 bases removed from V and 3 bases from J, the gap between germline ends came to 10 bases. CDR3 in amino acids: CASTGYNGNTIYF. The DNA of the CDR3 is TGTGCCAGCACCGGCTACAATGGAAACACCATATATTTT.

The chain combines TRBV2 with TRBJ2-2; 8 nucleotides agree with TRBD1. There are 15 residues in the CDR3. The J segment lost 3 bases and the V segment lost 4 bases, leaving 4 bases of the junction unmatched. Looked up from germline, CDR1 is SNHLY and CDR2 is FYNNEI. The CDR3 protein is CASSGGTGHTGELFF. The CDR3 nucleotides are TGTGCCAGCAGTGGGGGGACAGGTCACACCGGGGAGCTGTTTTTT. The variable domain in full, completed from reference TRBV2 and TRBJ2-2, reads EPEVTQTPSHQVTQMGQEVILRCVPISNHLYFYWYRQILGQKVEFLVSFYNNEISEKSEIFDDQFSVERPDGSNFTLKIRSTKLEDSAMYFCASSGGTGHTGELFFGEGSRLTVL.

This clonotype has at least ten counts. DNA for the CDR3: TGCAGTGCTAGAGATCTCTCCGGGGCTTGGGAGCAGTACTTC. Amino acids: CSARDLSGAWEQYF. V is TRBV20-1 and J is TRBJ2-7; D tentatively reads TRBD1 or TRBD2 (5 bases each). Trimming cost V 0 bases and J 7 bases, with 16 bases left between them. Per the germline V gene, CDR1 is DFQATT and CDR2 is SNEGSKA (reference sequence). The CDR3 length is 14 residues.

The chain uses TRBV28 and TRBJ2-1; 12 bases are shared with TRBD2. CDR3 length: 17 amino acids. The V segment lost 8 bases and the J segment 0 bases; nucleotides outside the gene matches: 8. Germline loops: CDR1 MDHEN, CDR2 SYDVKM. The CDR3 spells CASSGLAGPYSYNEQFF. The CDR3 DNA sequence: TGTGCCAGCTCGGGACTAGCGGGTCCCTACTCCTACAATGAGCAGTTCTTC.

The chain uses TRBV7-6 and TRBJ2-7; no definite D call. The CDR3 consists of 14 residues. CDR1 and CDR2 from the germline V gene are SGHVS and FNYEAQ. V was cut by 2 bases and J by 2 bases, with 10 bases left in between. CDR3 sequence (DNA): TGTGCCAGCAGCTTAAAGGCGGATACCTACGAGCAGTACTTC. Its protein is CASSLKADTYEQYF.

This clonotype was seen a handful of times. The V call is TRBV7-3, the J call TRBJ2-3; 7 bases are shared with TRBD1. There are 14 residues in the CDR3. J gave up 3 bases and V 5 bases, and 5 bases lay outside the gene matches. Germline V gives CDR1 SGHTA, CDR2 FQGTGA. CDR3 nucleotide sequence: TGTGCCAGCAGCGTCGACAGGGAAACAGATACGCAGTATTTT. Protein: CASSVDRETDTQYF.

The chain links TRBV20-1 to TRBJ2-2; D assignment may be TRBD1 or TRBD2 (5 bases each). The V end was cut by 0 bases, the J end by 0 bases, with 11 bases between. CDR3 length: 16 amino acids. CDR1 and CDR2 from the germline V gene are DFQATT and SNEGSKA (reference sequence). CDR3 coding DNA: TGCAGTGCTAGAGATCCGGGGCCCACGAACACCGGGGAGCTGTTTTTT. It is translated as CSARDPGPTNTGELFF.

The chain employs TRBV28 and TRBJ2-1; D gene ambiguous. CDR1 and CDR2 from the germline V gene are MDHEN and SYDVKM. The V end lost 6 bases, the J end lost 8 bases, and 11 bases lay between the germline ends. CDR3 size: 12 residues. This CDR3 reads CASSPFGDEQFF. CDR3 in DNA: TGTGCCAGCAGCCCCTTCGGTGATGAGCAGTTCTTC.

The chain is built from TRBV29-1 and TRBJ1-1; D may be TRBD1 (5 bases). The CDR3 sequence is 13 residues long. Germline CDR1 reads SQVTM; CDR2 reads ANQGSEA. Trimming pared 6 bases from V and 7 bases from J, leaving 18 bases between. CDR3 nucleotides: TGCAGCGTCTTTTTCGGAGGGGTTCATGAAGCTTTCTTT. This encodes CSVFFGGVHEAFF.

This clonotype was seen more than once but under ten times. This chain uses TRBV20-1 with TRBJ1-5; weak D call: TRBD1 (5 bases). This CDR3 spans 13 amino acids. Per germline, CDR1 DFQATT and CDR2 SNEGSKA (reference sequence). V was trimmed by 2 bases and J by 5 bases, leaving 10 bases between them. The CDR3 region has the DNA TGCAGTGCTAGAAGAGGGGACTATCAGCCCCAGCATTTT. Protein: CSARRGDYQPQHF.

V is TRBV7-2 and J is TRBJ1-2; D remains ambiguous. The CDR3 consists of 14 residues. Germline V gene data show CDR1 as SGHTA and CDR2 as FQGNSA. The germline V and J ends were trimmed by 0 bases and 4 bases, with 9 bases remaining between them. CDR3 protein: CASSLAGPGYGYTF. Written as DNA, the CDR3 is TGTGCCAGCAGCTTAGCAGGACCCGGCTATGGCTACACCTTC.

The chain recombines TRBV7-6 with TRBJ2-3; 14 nucleotides align to TRBD2. The CDR3 sequence is 16 residues long. Germline values: CDR1 SGHVS, CDR2 FNYEAQ. V shed 4 bases, J shed 3 bases, and the junction held 3 bases outside the gene matches. CDR3 amino acids: CASSYRLAGGTDTQYF. As DNA, the CDR3 is TGTGCCAGCAGCTACAGACTAGCGGGGGGGACAGATACGCAGTATTTT.

This chain connects TRBV4-1 to TRBJ1-1; D is possibly TRBD1 (6 bases). The V gene's germline CDR1 is MGHRA and CDR2 YSYEKL. V was trimmed by 2 bases and J by 1 base, leaving 14 bases between them. The CDR3 covers 16 residues. The CDR3 bases are TGCGCCAGCAGCCAACCCCGCAGGGGAACGAACACTGAAGCTTTCTTT. Translating gives CASSQPRRGTNTEAFF.

In its sample, this clonotype was seen a few times. The chain uses TRBV7-6 and TRBJ2-1; TRBD2 matches 11 bases. Germline values: CDR1 SGHVS, CDR2 FNYEAQ. The CDR3 is 15 amino acids. The V gene end was trimmed by 5 bases and the J gene end by 12 bases; junction bases not matched to a gene: 12. DNA of the CDR3: TGTGCCAGCAGCCCTGCACTAGCGGGAGAGTGGGGGCAGTTCTTC. Translation: CASSPALAGEWGQFF.

V usage is TRBV11-2 and J usage is TRBJ2-3; 10 bases line up with TRBD2. With 5 bases clipped from V and 1 base from J, the junction kept 15 bases outside the gene matches. From germline, CDR1 is SGHAT and CDR2 FQNNGV. The length of the CDR3 is 19 residues. The CDR3 DNA is TGTGCCAGCAGCCTAAGAGCGAGCGGGAGGGCCTTCCGCACAGATACGCAGTATTTT. As protein: CASSLRASGRAFRTDTQYF. Supplemented by reference TRBV11-2 and TRBJ2-3, the full variable domain reads EAGVAQSPRYKIIEKRQSVAFWCNPISGHATLYWYQQILGQGPKLLIQFQNNGVVDDSQLPKDRFSAERLKGVDSTLKIQPAKLEDSAVYLCASSLRASGRAFRTDTQYFGPGTRLTVL.

The chain recombines TRBV7-9 with TRBJ1-2; a weak D match, TRBD1 (5 bases). CDR3 size: 15 residues. Germline V gives CDR1 SEHNR, CDR2 FQNEAQ (reference sequence). Trimming cost V 5 bases and J 6 bases, with 19 bases left between them. CDR3 nucleotide sequence: TGTGCCAGCAGCAGCTTAAATTCAAGACAGAATGGCTACACCTTC. Translated, it gives CASSSLNSRQNGYTF.